This T cell receptor beta chain originates from a study of blood T cell repertoires in COVID-19. Seattle participants joined during active infection and were tracked over time. Data came from immunoSEQ multiplex PCR; TCRdb stores just in-frame clones and leaves some out. The table shows about 130,000 clones, with about 85% occurring only once. The CDR3 is made up of 14 amino acids. V lost 3 bases to trimming and J lost 8 bases, with 14 bases between them. Germline lookup yields CDR1 SEHNR and CDR2 FQNEAQ (reference sequence). Source material: peripheral blood. This TCR derives from a woman aged 80 or older with COVID-19, enrolled during active disease. The chain employs TRBV7-9 and TRBJ2-1, with D possibly matching TRBD2 (6 bases). CDR3 coding DNA: TGTGCCAGCAGCTTGGGACTGACGGCCGATGAGCAGTTCTTC. Protein: CASSLGLTADEQFF.